This TCR beta chain derives from a study of blood T cell repertoires in COVID-19. Turning to the study itself: From the United States, Italy and Spain came samples of acute and convalescent COVID-19. T cells, B-cell-depleted T cells, or PBMCs supplied cDNA or gDNA.

The authors' processing: Nucleated cell counts were estimated from reference gene primer amplification. The protocol was immunoSEQ multiplex PCR, while the TCRdb copy is restricted to in-frame clones and leaves out a portion. That table is the source of V, J and clone size, and D and trimming were worked out from the DNA. The sample includes approximately 85,000 clones, 90% of them seen just once. V was clipped by 3 bases and J by 10 bases; unmatched bases: 12. CDR1 is MGHRA, CDR2 YSYEKL, per germline. CDR3 size: 15 residues. This receptor was obtained from a woman aged 45-65 years in a cohort sampled during active COVID-19. This chain joins TRBV4-1 and TRBJ2-1, with 7 bases lining up with TRBD2. The sample taken for sequencing was peripheral blood. The CDR3 bases are TGCGCCAGCAGCCAGTCCGGGACTAAGGTTGAGGAGCAGTTCTTC. This gives the protein CASSQSGTKVEEQFF.